The 20 T cell receptor beta chains below were found in one sample sequenced in a study of shared clonotypes between healthy human individuals. Libraries were prepared by immunoSEQ multiplex PCR; TCRdb keeps only in-frame clonotypes and omits some of them. The table shows about 980,000 clones, with over 60% occurring only once. The sequencing input was memory CD4+ T cells sorted from blood. Regarding subset: CD45RA-negative fraction. All receptors derive from a young man in good health.

The gene calls are TRBV18 and TRBJ1-4; D unresolved. V was clipped by 6 bases and J by 8 bases, with 10 bases between them. The CDR3 contains 12 residues. Germline-derived CDR1 and CDR2 are KGHSH and LQKENI. CDR3 sequence (DNA): TGTGCCAGCTCCAACAATGCCGAAAAACTGTTTTTT. Residues: CASSNNAEKLFF.

CDR3 residues: CASSILAGTGYGYTF. The CDR3 DNA is TGTGCCAGTAGTATTCTCGCCGGGACAGGGTATGGCTACACCTTC. The V gene is TRBV19, the J gene TRBJ1-2, with TRBD1 matching 9 bases. J lost 5 bases, V lost 3 bases, and 7 bases had no gene match. The length of the CDR3 is 15 residues. From germline, CDR1 is LNHDA and CDR2 SQIVND (reference sequence).

The V and J genes are TRBV28 and TRBJ1-2; perhaps TRBD1 as D (6 bases). Germline CDR1 reads MDHEN; CDR2 reads SYDVKM. The CDR3 is made up of 15 amino acids. V was pared by 6 bases and J by 0 bases, with 14 bases between. The CDR3 here is CASSPGGRTNYGYTF. DNA of the CDR3: TGTGCCAGCAGCCCTGGGGGCCGCACTAACTATGGCTACACCTTC.

The sample holds one count of this clone. The rearrangement joins TRBV5-1 to TRBJ2-5; 11 positions match TRBD2. Per the germline V gene, CDR1 is SGHRS and CDR2 is YFSETQ. The ends lost 0 bases at V and 7 bases at J; junction bases unmatched: 11. CDR3 length: 17 amino acids. The CDR3: CASSLGTLAGGDGTQYF. For the CDR3, the DNA is TGCGCCAGCAGCTTGGGAACCCTAGCGGGGGGCGATGGGACCCAGTACTTC.

This clone was seen just once. V gene TRBV27 combines with J gene TRBJ1-6; no definite D call. Trimming removed 3 bases from V and 5 bases from J, with 5 bases in between. CDR1 is MNHEY and CDR2 is SMNVEV in the germline V gene (reference sequence). The CDR3 extends over 13 amino acids. In nucleotides, the CDR3 is TGTGCCAGCAGTTTCCAGAATAATTCACCCCTCCACTTT. Protein product: CASSFQNNSPLHF.

The chain employs TRBV6-5 and TRBJ2-1, with 7 bases identical to TRBD2. Per the germline V gene, CDR1 is MNHEY and CDR2 is SVGAGI. CDR3 length equals 14 residues. Losses at the gene ends were 6 bases for V and 0 bases for J; bases not matched to a gene: 2. The CDR3 region is CASRLAASYNEQFF. The CDR3 bases are TGTGCCAGCAGGCTAGCGGCCTCCTACAATGAGCAGTTCTTC.

The chain's CDR3 is CASSSGLAGVGEQFF. The CDR3 DNA reads as TGTGCCAGCAGTTCCGGACTAGCGGGAGTAGGAGAGCAGTTCTTC. V gene TRBV6-6 combines with J gene TRBJ2-1; 13 positions agree with TRBD2. The CDR3 runs 15 residues. Looked up from germline, CDR1 is MNHNY and CDR2 is SVGAGI (reference sequence). With 4 bases clipped from V and 10 bases from J, the junction kept 7 bases outside the gene matches.

The chain is built from TRBV2 and TRBJ2-1; D unclear. This CDR3 has 14 residues. The germline gives CDR1 SNHLY, CDR2 FYNNEI. The CDR3 region has the DNA TGTGCTGGCAGACAAGGCCTAGAGCCGAATGAGCAGTTCTTC. Translating it yields CAGRQGLEPNEQFF. Variable domain in full (rest from reference TRBV2 and TRBJ2-1): EPEVTQTPSHQVTQMGQEVILRCVPISNHLYFYWYRQILGQKVEFLVSFYNNEISEKSEIFDDQFSVERPDGSNFTLKIRSTKLEDSAMYFCAGRQGLEPNEQFFGPGTRLTVL.

The rearrangement uses TRBV7-9 and TRBJ1-3; D gene ambiguous. The germline CDR1 and CDR2 sequences are SEHNR and FQNEAQ (reference sequence). The V and J ends lost 5 bases and 1 base respectively, with 9 bases between them. The CDR3 is made up of 14 amino acids. Here the CDR3 reads CASSPFGSGNTIYF. The CDR3 bases are TGTGCCAGCAGCCCCTTTGGGTCTGGAAACACCATATATTTT.

V gene TRBV6-5 combines with J gene TRBJ2-2; tentatively, D is TRBD1 (6 bases). CDR3 size: 15 residues. Trimming left V 6 bases short and J 0 bases short, with 11 bases between. Per the germline V gene, CDR1 is MNHEY and CDR2 is SVGAGI. CDR3 loop: CASRPGVANTGELFF. The CDR3 DNA is TGTGCCAGCAGACCAGGGGTTGCGAACACCGGGGAGCTGTTTTTT.

This clone has just one count. This rearrangement joins TRBV4-1 to TRBJ2-5; D not resolved. This CDR3 comprises 14 residues. V gave up 1 base and J gave up 4 bases, with 10 bases separating them. The germline CDR1 and CDR2 sequences are MGHRA and YSYEKL. In DNA form, the CDR3 reads TGCGCCAGCAGCCAAGTACTGGGTCGAGAGACCCAGTACTTC. Its translation: CASSQVLGRETQYF.

CDR3 DNA sequence: TGTGCCAGCAGCATTAGGGGTGGAGGAACCTACGAGCAGTACTTC. It encodes CASSIRGGGTYEQYF. The chain joins TRBV11-2 to TRBJ2-7; TRBD1 or TRBD2 may be the D gene (5 bases each). From germline, CDR1 is SGHAT and CDR2 FQNNGV. V lost 5 bases and J 2 bases, leaving 16 bases between the germline ends. This CDR3 contains 15 residues.

The rearrangement links TRBV30 to TRBJ2-2, with D unclear. Looked up from germline, CDR1 is GTSNPN and CDR2 is SVGIG (reference sequence). This CDR3 comprises 11 residues. V was pared by 3 bases and J by 15 bases, with 14 bases between. CDR3 sequence (DNA): TGTGCCTGGAGCCGTCAAATTCCGATGTTTTTT. Translation: CAWSRQIPMFF.

The chain is built from TRBV12-5 and TRBJ2-4; the D is unclear. The CDR3 totals 13 residues. Between the trimmed V and J ends, which lost 0 bases and 11 bases, there was a span of 11 bases. From germline, CDR1 is LGHNT and CDR2 FRNRAP. The CDR3 sequence is CASGLVDLGFQYF. In DNA form, the CDR3 reads TGTGCTAGTGGTTTGGTAGATTTGGGGTTTCAGTACTTC.

The chain links TRBV29-1 to TRBJ1-2, with D unclear. The CDR3 loop spans 13 amino acids. The germline CDR1 and CDR2 sequences are SQVTM and ANQGSEA. V dropped 7 bases and J dropped 8 bases, with 20 bases sitting between them. The CDR3 region has the DNA TGCAGCGCCATGCCTACGAGATCGGAAGGCTACACCTTC. Translating it yields CSAMPTRSEGYTF.

The rearrangement uses TRBV6-5 and TRBJ2-7, with 11 bases lining up with TRBD2. Trimming cost V 4 bases and J 2 bases; bases outside gene matches: 7. Germline CDR1 and CDR2: MNHEY and SVGAGI. This CDR3 has 16 amino acids. CDR3: CASSSPSLAGAYEQYF. Here the CDR3 DNA reads TGTGCCAGCAGTTCTCCTTCACTAGCGGGGGCCTACGAGCAGTACTTC.

Of note for this clone: Different DNA sequences within this sample yield the same CDR3. The gene calls are TRBV7-2 and TRBJ2-1; perhaps TRBD2 as D (6 bases). V dropped 0 bases and J dropped 3 bases, with 9 bases sitting between them. Germline values: CDR1 SGHTA, CDR2 FQGNSA. The CDR3 is 15 residues long. The CDR3 DNA reads TGTGCCAGCAGCTTAGCCGGCGGGGTCTACAATGAGCAGTTCTTC. Amino acid sequence: CASSLAGGVYNEQFF.

The V gene is TRBV5-6, the J gene TRBJ1-2, with no clear D. The CDR3 extends over 13 amino acids. V lost 1 base to trimming and J lost 4 bases, with 8 bases between them. CDR1 is SGHDT and CDR2 is YYEEEE in the germline V gene. The CDR3 region has the DNA TGTGCCAGCAGCTTGACAGTTCCCTATGGCTACACCTTC. Translating gives CASSLTVPYGYTF.

The V gene is TRBV4-1, the J gene TRBJ2-7, with D tentatively TRBD1 (6 bases). This CDR3 is built from 16 residues. Germline CDR1 and CDR2: MGHRA and YSYEKL. Trimming left V 3 bases short and J 3 bases short, with 18 bases between. This CDR3 reads CASSHKSDRQLYEQYF. CDR3 DNA sequence: TGCGCCAGCAGCCACAAATCAGACAGGCAACTCTACGAGCAGTACTTC.

This chain uses TRBV7-8 with TRBJ2-3; D is undetermined. Germline CDR1 is SGHVS and CDR2 is FQNEAQ. V gave up 2 bases and J gave up 5 bases, with 8 bases separating them. The CDR3 is made up of 13 amino acids. The CDR3 loop reads CASSLLPKDTQYF. DNA of the CDR3: TGTGCCAGCAGCTTATTGCCGAAAGATACGCAGTATTTT. Full variable domain (outside the CDR3, taken from reference TRBV7-8 and TRBJ2-3): GAGVSQSPRYKVAKRGQDVALRCDPISGHVSLFWYQQALGQGPEFLTYFQNEAQLDKSGLPSDRFFAERPEGSVSTLKIQRTQQEDSAVYLCASSLLPKDTQYFGPGTRLTVL.